Each of the 20 T cell receptor beta chains below was sequenced from the same sample in a study of immune evolution from preneoplasia to lung adenocarcinoma. Generated by immunoSEQ multiplex PCR, the TCRdb table keeps only in-frame clones and is missing some. The table includes about 5,500 clones, around 78% detected once. Sequenced input: FFPE adjacent normal lung tissue. The receptor source for this set is a person aged 70 to 79 with lung adenocarcinoma.

J is TRBJ2-7 and V is TRBV4-2, with 10 nucleotides matching TRBD2. The germline V gene encodes CDR1 LGHNA and CDR2 YNFKEQ. V shed 1 base and J 6 bases; nucleotides not matched to a gene: 6. This CDR3 has 15 residues. CDR3 in amino acids: CASSQVSGGAAEQYF. The CDR3, as DNA: TGTGCCAGCAGCCAAGTGAGCGGGGGGGCTGCCGAGCAGTACTTC.

V usage is TRBV29-1 and J usage is TRBJ2-3; the match to TRBD2 covers 9 bases. Looked up from germline, CDR1 is SQVTM and CDR2 is ANQGSEA. CDR3 length: 15 residues. V lost 8 bases to trimming and J lost 6 bases; unmatched junction nucleotides: 15. Here the CDR3 DNA reads TGCAGCACCCACTTATTCGCGGGAGGGACGGATACGCAGTATTTT. This sequence encodes CSTHLFAGGTDTQYF.

The chain uses TRBV19 and TRBJ2-1, with D tentatively TRBD2 (6 bases). Trimming removed 4 bases from V and 2 bases from J, with 12 bases in between. CDR1 is LNHDA, CDR2 SQIVND, per germline (reference sequence). The CDR3 runs 15 residues. CDR3 region: CASSKRAGTYNEQFF. The CDR3 DNA reads TGTGCCAGTAGTAAACGGGCGGGAACCTACAATGAGCAGTTCTTC.

This clone was seen a few times. The CDR3 DNA follows: TGTGCCAGCAGCCCCAGCGGGAGCACAGATACGCAGTATTTT. Translation: CASSPSGSTDTQYF. The rearrangement uses TRBV9 and TRBJ2-3; possible D gene TRBD2, 6 bases. The CDR3 spans 14 residues. Per the germline V gene, CDR1 is SGDLS and CDR2 is YYNGEE. V was pared by 4 bases and J by 0 bases, with 9 bases between.

The chain has TRBV5-1 and TRBJ1-6; D gene unclear. Germline CDR1 SGHRS, CDR2 YFSETQ. Trimming shortened V by 6 bases and J by 9 bases, and 19 bases separated the two germline ends. CDR3 length: 15 residues. The CDR3 sequence is CASTLSPDRISPLHF. CDR3 in DNA: TGCGCCAGCACCCTCTCGCCGGATAGGATTTCACCCCTCCACTTT.

This clone was found once. The genes are TRBV7-9 and TRBJ2-3, with no clear D. Germline-derived CDR1 and CDR2 are SEHNR and FQNEAQ (reference sequence). The CDR3 has 14 residues. V was cut by 3 bases and J by 2 bases, with 9 bases left in between. The CDR3: CASSFSTPTDTQYF. Here the CDR3 DNA reads TGTGCCAGCAGCTTTTCCACTCCCACAGATACGCAGTATTTT.

The chain recombines TRBV28 with TRBJ1-2; 7 bases match TRBD1. The CDR3 covers 13 residues. Germline V gene data show CDR1 as MDHEN and CDR2 as SYDVKM. With 6 bases clipped from V and 5 bases from J, the junction kept 6 bases outside the gene matches. The CDR3 here is CASSPTGRYGYTF. The CDR3 DNA sequence: TGTGCCAGCAGCCCGACAGGGCGTTATGGCTACACCTTC.

This chain links TRBV6-5 with TRBJ2-5, with TRBD2 as a possible D gene (5 bases). Germline V gene sequence: CDR1 MNHEY, CDR2 SVGAGI. The V end lost 6 bases, the J end lost 6 bases, and 14 bases lay between the germline ends. This CDR3 comprises 13 residues. This CDR3 reads CASRRGKEKTQYF. The CDR3 DNA follows: TGTGCCAGCAGGAGAGGGAAGGAGAAGACCCAGTACTTC.

Details on this clone: Other DNA sequences in this specimen translate into the identical CDR3. The genes are TRBV2 and TRBJ2-7; TRBD2 might be the D (6 bases). Germline CDR1 is SNHLY and CDR2 is FYNNEI. V was shortened by 6 bases and J by 6 bases, with 9 bases between the two germline ends. The CDR3 length is 11 residues. Here the CDR3 reads CASRGGTEQYF. In nucleotides, the CDR3 is TGTGCCAGCAGAGGAGGGACCGAGCAGTACTTC.

The chain recombines TRBV28 with TRBJ2-3, with TRBD1 identical over 9 bases. Germline loops: CDR1 MDHEN, CDR2 SYDVKM. The CDR3 totals 15 residues. J was trimmed by 1 base and V by 6 bases; bases with no gene match: 5. The CDR3 DNA follows: TGTGCCAGCAGCCCACAGGGGGCAGGCACAGATACGCAGTATTTT. Protein: CASSPQGAGTDTQYF.

CDR3 in DNA: TGTGCCAGCAGTTATCGGGACACAGGCTACGAGCAGTACTTC. It codes for CASSYRDTGYEQYF. V is TRBV6-5 and J is TRBJ2-7; a weak D match, TRBD1 (6 bases). Germline CDR1 MNHEY, CDR2 SVGAGI. The CDR3 consists of 14 residues. Trimming cost V 3 bases and J 3 bases, with 12 bases left between them.

This chain joins TRBV28 and TRBJ1-4; D might be TRBD1 (6 bases). The ends were cut back, 7 bases at V and 7 bases at J, with 22 bases in the middle. Germline V lookup: CDR1 MDHEN, CDR2 SYDVKM. CDR3 size: 16 residues. The CDR3 coding sequence is TGTGCCAGCACCTCTCTACTGACAGGACACAGTGAAAAACTGTTTTTT. This codes for CASTSLLTGHSEKLFF.

This chain links TRBV7-9 with TRBJ2-5; 7 positions agree with TRBD2. Germline V gives CDR1 SEHNR, CDR2 FQNEAQ (reference sequence). With V trimmed by 1 base and J by 5 bases, 7 bases remained unmatched. The CDR3 is 15 amino acids. The CDR3, as DNA: TGTGCCAGCAGCTTAGGCGGGGGAGGTCCGGAGACCCAGTACTTC. It encodes CASSLGGGGPETQYF.

The rearrangement uses TRBV5-1 and TRBJ1-1, with a possible D match to TRBD1 (5 bases). CDR1 and CDR2 from the germline V gene are SGHRS and YFSETQ. Trimming removed 3 bases at V and 5 bases at J, with 20 bases between. The CDR3 runs 16 residues. CDR3 protein: CASSSGGGAGVTEAFF. Written as DNA, the CDR3 is TGCGCCAGCAGCTCGGGGGGGGGAGCTGGGGTGACTGAAGCTTTCTTT.

The J gene is TRBJ1-4, the V gene TRBV29-1; D might be TRBD1 (5 bases). Germline values: CDR1 SQVTM, CDR2 ANQGSEA. This CDR3 spans 13 amino acids. With 8 bases removed from V and 8 bases from J, the gap between germline ends came to 18 bases. CDR3 sequence: CSTQRGQAEKLFF. The CDR3 nucleotides are TGCAGCACTCAAAGGGGCCAGGCAGAAAAACTGTTTTTT. Variable domain in full (rest from reference TRBV29-1 and TRBJ1-4): SAVISQKPSRDICQRGTSLTIQCQVDSQVTMMFWYRQQPGQSLTLIATANQGSEATYESGFVIDKFPISRPNLTFSTLTVSNMSPEDSSIYLCSTQRGQAEKLFFGSGTQLSVL.

The chain uses TRBV18 and TRBJ1-1; perhaps TRBD1 as D (6 bases). Germline CDR1 KGHSH, CDR2 LQKENI. The CDR3 sequence is 16 residues long. Trimming pared 0 bases from V and 1 base from J, leaving 12 bases between. Here the CDR3 DNA reads TGTGCCAGCTCACCACCTTCAACAGGGTCGAACACTGAAGCTTTCTTT. Protein product: CASSPPSTGSNTEAFF. The variable domain in full, with the rest retrieved from reference TRBV18 and TRBJ1-1, is NAGVMQNPRHLVRRRGQEARLRCSPMKGHSHVYWYRQLPEEGLKFMVYLQKENIIDESGMPKERFSAEFPKEGPSILRIQQVVRGDSAAYFCASSPPSTGSNTEAFFGQGTRLTVV.

The chain carries TRBV29-1 and TRBJ1-1; no reliable D call. The CDR3 spans 15 residues. CDR1 and CDR2 (germline): SQVTM, ANQGSEA. Trimming shortened V by 5 bases and J by 0 bases, and 16 bases separated the two germline ends. The CDR3 loop is CSVKGLEGMNTEAFF. The DNA for the CDR3 is TGCAGCGTTAAGGGCCTTGAGGGAATGAACACTGAAGCTTTCTTT.

The V and J genes are TRBV5-6 and TRBJ2-5; D is possibly TRBD1 (6 bases). V was shortened by 5 bases and J by 2 bases, with 10 bases between the two germline ends. This CDR3 has 13 amino acids. Looked up from germline, CDR1 is SGHDT and CDR2 is YYEEEE. CDR3 loop: CASSWDIQETQYF. The CDR3 DNA reads as TGTGCCAGCAGTTGGGACATTCAAGAGACCCAGTACTTC.

This rearrangement joins TRBV19 to TRBJ2-2; possible D gene TRBD2, 6 bases. The CDR3 totals 14 residues. Trimming took 1 base from V and 4 from J, leaving 7 bases between them. Looked up from germline, CDR1 is LNHDA and CDR2 is SQIVND (reference sequence). CDR3 DNA sequence: TGTGCCAGTAGTATAGGGGAGGTCACCGGGGAGCTGTTTTTT. It yields the protein CASSIGEVTGELFF.

The chain recombines TRBV30 with TRBJ1-2; the match to TRBD1 covers 9 bases. CDR3 size: 14 residues. The ends lost 0 bases at V and 5 bases at J; junction bases unmatched: 4. Germline lookup yields CDR1 GTSNPN and CDR2 SVGIG (reference sequence). CDR3 DNA: TGTGCCTGGAGTGTTGGACAGGGGAGGTATGGCTACACCTTC. Its translation: CAWSVGQGRYGYTF.